This T cell receptor beta chain derives from a study of CD8 T cells in ankylosing spondylitis. Study observations and caveats: Disease-linked clones reportedly concentrated significantly in matched ankylosing spondylitis synovial fluid.

The CDR3 runs to 13 residues. V gave up 6 bases and J gave up 5 bases; unmatched junction bases: 6. Germline assignment: CDR1 SQVTM and CDR2 ANQGSEA. In its sample, this clonotype was seen many times. Its antigen is undetermined. TCRdb re-called the 5' RACE reads through MiXCR, storing one row per CDR3 protein. The table records 50,000 to 70,000 distinct CDR3 sequences, around 6.5% of them present only once. The source of this sequence is a male donor with ankylosing spondylitis. J is TRBJ1-5 and V is TRBV29-1, with 8 bases matching TRBD1. Sequencing was carried out using synovial fluid, either unsorted or a sorted T cell fraction (not recorded which). In DNA, the CDR3 is TGCAGCGTCGCAGAACAGGGGGATCAGCCCCAGCATTTT. This gives the protein CSVAEQGDQPQHF.